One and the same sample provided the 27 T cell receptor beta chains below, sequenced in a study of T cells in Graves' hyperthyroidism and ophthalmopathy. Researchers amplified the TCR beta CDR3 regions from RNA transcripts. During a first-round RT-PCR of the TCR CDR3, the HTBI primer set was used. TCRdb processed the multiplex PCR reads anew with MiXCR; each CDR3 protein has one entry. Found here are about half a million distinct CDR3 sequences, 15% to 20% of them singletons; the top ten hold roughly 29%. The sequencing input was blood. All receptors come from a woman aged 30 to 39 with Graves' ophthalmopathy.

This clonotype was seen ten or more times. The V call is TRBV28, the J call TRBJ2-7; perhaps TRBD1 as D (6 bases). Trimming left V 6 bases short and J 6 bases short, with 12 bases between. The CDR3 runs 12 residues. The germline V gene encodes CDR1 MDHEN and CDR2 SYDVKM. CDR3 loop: CASRLTGAEQYF. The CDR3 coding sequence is TGTGCCAGCAGGCTGACAGGAGCCGAGCAGTACTTC.

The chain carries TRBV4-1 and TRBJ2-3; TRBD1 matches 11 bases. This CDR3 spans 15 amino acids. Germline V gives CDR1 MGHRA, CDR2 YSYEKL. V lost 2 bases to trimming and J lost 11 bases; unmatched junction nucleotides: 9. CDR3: CASSQPRDRGWRQYF. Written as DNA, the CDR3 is TGCGCCAGCAGCCAACCCCGGGACAGGGGGTGGAGGCAGTATTTT.

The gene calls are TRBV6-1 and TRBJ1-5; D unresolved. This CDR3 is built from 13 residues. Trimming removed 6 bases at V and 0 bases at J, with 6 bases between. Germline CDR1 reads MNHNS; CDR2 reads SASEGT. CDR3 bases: TGTGCCAGCAGGAGCCATAGCAATCAGCCCCAGCATTTT. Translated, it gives CASRSHSNQPQHF.

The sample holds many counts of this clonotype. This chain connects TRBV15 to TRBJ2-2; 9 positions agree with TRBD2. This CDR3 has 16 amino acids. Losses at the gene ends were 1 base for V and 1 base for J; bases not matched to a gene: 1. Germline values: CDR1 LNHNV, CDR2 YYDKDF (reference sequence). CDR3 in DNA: TGTGCCACCAGCAGAGCTAGCGGGAAGAACACCGGGGAGCTGTTTTTT. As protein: CATSRASGKNTGELFF.

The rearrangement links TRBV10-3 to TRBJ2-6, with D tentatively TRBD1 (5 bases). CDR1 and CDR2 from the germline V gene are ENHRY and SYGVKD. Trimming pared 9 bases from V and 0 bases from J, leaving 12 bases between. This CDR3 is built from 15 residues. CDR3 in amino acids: CAILADSSGANVLTF. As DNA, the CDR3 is TGTGCCATACTGGCAGACAGCTCTGGGGCCAACGTCCTGACTTTC.

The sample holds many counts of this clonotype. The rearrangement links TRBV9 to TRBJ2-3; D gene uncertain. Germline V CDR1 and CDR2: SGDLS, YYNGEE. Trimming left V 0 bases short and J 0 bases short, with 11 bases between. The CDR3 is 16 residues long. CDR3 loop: CASSVARGTSTDTQYF. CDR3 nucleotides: TGTGCCAGCAGCGTAGCTCGCGGCACTAGCACAGATACGCAGTATTTT.

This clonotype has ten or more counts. CDR3 nucleotide sequence: TGCAGCGTTGAAGATCAACTAGCGGGAGGCTACAATGAGCAGTTCTTC. It translates to CSVEDQLAGGYNEQFF. The chain uses TRBV29-1 and TRBJ2-1, with 12 positions matching TRBD2. This CDR3 region has 16 residues. Trimming at V came to 0 bases and at J to 3 bases, leaving 3 bases not matched to a gene. CDR1 is SQVTM, CDR2 ANQGSEA, per germline.

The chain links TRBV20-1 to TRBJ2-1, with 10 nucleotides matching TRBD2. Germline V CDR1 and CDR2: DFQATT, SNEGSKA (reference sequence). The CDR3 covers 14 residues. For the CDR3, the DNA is TGCTCAGGGACTCTAGCGGGAGCGTTCAATGAGCAGTTCTTC. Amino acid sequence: CSGTLAGAFNEQFF.

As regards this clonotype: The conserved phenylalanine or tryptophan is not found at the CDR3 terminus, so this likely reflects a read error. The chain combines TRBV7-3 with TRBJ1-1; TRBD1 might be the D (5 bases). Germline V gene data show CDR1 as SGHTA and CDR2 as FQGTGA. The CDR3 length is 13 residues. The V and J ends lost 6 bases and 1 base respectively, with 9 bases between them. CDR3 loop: CASSPGGNTEAFL. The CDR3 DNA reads TGTGCCAGCAGTCCTGGGGGGAACACTGAAGCTTTCCTT.

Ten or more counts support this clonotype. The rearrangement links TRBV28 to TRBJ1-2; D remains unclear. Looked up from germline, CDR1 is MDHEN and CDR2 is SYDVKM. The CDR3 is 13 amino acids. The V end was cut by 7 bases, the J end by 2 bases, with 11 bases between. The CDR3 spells CASTRVPNYGYTF. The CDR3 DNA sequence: TGTGCCAGCACACGGGTACCCAACTATGGCTACACCTTC.

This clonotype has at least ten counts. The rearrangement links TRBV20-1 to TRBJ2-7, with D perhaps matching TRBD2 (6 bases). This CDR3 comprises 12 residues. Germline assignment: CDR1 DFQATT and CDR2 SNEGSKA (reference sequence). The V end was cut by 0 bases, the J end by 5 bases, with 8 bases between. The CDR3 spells CSAREGTDEQYF. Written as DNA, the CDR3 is TGCAGTGCTAGAGAGGGGACTGACGAGCAGTACTTC.

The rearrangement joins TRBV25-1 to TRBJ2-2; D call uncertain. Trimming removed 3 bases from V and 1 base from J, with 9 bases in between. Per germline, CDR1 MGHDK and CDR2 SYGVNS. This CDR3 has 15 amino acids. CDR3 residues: CASSDPSRNTGELFF. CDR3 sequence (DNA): TGTGCCAGCAGTGACCCAAGCAGGAACACCGGGGAGCTGTTTTTT.

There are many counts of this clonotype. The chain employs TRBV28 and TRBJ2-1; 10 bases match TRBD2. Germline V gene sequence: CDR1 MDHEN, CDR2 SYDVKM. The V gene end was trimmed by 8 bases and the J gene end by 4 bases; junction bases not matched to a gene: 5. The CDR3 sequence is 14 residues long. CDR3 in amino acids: CASGAGGPYNEQFF. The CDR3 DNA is TGTGCCAGCGGAGCGGGAGGGCCTTACAATGAGCAGTTCTTC.

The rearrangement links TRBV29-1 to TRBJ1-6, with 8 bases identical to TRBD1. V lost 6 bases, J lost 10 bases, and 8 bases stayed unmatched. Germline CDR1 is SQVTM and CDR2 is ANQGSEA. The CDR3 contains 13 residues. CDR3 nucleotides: TGCAGCGTCCAGGACAGGGTGGACTCACCCCTCCACTTT. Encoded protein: CSVQDRVDSPLHF.

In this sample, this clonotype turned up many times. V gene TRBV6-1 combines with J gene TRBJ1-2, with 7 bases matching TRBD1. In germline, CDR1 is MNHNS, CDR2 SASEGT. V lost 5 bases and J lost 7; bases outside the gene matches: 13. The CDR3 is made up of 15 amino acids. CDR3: CASSPAVGGDFGYTF. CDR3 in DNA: TGTGCCAGCAGTCCGGCGGTAGGGGGCGATTTTGGCTACACCTTC.

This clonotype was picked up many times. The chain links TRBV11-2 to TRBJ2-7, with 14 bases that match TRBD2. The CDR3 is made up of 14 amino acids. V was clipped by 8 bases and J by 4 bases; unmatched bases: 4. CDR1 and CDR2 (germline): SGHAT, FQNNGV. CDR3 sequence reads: CASRGLAGDYEQYF. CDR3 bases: TGTGCCAGCCGGGGACTAGCGGGAGATTACGAGCAGTACTTC.

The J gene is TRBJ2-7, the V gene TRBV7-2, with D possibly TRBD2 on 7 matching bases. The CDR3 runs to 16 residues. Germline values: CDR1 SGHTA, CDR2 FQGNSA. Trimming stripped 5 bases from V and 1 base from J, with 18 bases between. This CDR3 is CASSLEGGSGSYEQYF. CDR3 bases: TGTGCCAGCAGCCTGGAGGGGGGGAGTGGGTCCTACGAGCAGTACTTC. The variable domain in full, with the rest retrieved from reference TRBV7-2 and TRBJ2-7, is GAGVSQSPSNKVTEKGKDVELRCDPISGHTALYWYRQSLGQGLEFLIYFQGNSAPDKSGLPSDRFSAERTGGSVSTLTIQRTQQEDSAVYLCASSLEGGSGSYEQYFGPGTRLTVT.

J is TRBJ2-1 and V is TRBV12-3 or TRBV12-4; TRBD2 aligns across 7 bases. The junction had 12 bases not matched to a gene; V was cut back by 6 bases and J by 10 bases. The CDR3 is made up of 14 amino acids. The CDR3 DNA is TGTGCCAGCAGCCCCTCAAGGACCGGGGGGGAGCAGTTCTTC. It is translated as CASSPSRTGGEQFF.

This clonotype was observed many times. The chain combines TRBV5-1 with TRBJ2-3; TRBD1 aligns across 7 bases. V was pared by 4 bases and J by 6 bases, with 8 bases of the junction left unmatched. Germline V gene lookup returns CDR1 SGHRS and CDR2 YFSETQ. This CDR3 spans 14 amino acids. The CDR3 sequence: CASSQIQGFDTQYF. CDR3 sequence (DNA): TGCGCCAGCAGCCAGATACAGGGGTTTGATACGCAGTATTTT.

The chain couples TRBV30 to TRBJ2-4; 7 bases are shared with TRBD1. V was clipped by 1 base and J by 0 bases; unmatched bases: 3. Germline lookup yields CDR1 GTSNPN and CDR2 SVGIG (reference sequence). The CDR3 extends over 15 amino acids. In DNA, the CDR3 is TGTGCCTGGAGTGAGGGGGCTTTAGCCAAAAACATTCAGTACTTC. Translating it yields CAWSEGALAKNIQYF.

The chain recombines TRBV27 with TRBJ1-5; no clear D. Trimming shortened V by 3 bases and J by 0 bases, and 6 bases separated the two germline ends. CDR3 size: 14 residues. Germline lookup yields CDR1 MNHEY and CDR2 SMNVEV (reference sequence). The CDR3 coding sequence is TGTGCCAGCAGTTTCCTGGATAGCAATCAGCCCCAGCATTTT. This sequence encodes CASSFLDSNQPQHF.

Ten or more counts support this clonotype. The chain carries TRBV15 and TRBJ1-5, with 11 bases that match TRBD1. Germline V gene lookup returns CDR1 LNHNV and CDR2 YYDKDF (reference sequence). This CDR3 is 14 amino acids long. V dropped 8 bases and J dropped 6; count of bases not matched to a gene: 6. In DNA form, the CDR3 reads TGTGCCACCGACCCGGGACAGGGGGTTCAGCCCCAGCATTTT. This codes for CATDPGQGVQPQHF.

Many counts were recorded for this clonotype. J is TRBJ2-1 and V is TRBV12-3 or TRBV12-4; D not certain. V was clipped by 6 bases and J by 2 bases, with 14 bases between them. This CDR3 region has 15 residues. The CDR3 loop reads CASRIEQSPYNEQFF. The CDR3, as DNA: TGTGCCAGCAGGATTGAGCAGTCCCCCTACAATGAGCAGTTCTTC.

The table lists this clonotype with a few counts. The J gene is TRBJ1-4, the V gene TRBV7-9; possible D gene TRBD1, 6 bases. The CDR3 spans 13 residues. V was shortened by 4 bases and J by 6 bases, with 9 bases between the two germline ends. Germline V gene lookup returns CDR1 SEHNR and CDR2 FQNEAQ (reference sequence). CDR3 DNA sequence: TGTGCCAGCAGCTACGAGGGGGATGAAAAACTGTTTTTT. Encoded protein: CASSYEGDEKLFF.

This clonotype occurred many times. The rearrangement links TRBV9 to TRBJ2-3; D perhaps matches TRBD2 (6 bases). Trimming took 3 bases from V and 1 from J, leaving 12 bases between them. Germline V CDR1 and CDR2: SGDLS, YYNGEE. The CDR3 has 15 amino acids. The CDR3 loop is CASSAGTSRTDTQYF. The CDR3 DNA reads TGTGCCAGCAGCGCTGGGACTTCTCGCACAGATACGCAGTATTTT.

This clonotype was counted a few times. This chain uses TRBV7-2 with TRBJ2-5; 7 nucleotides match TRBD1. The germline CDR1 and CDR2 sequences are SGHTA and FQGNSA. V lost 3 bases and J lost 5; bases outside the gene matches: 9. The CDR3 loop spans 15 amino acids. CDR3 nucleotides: TGTGCCAGCAGCTTCAGACAGGGTAATTGGGAGACCCAGTACTTC. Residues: CASSFRQGNWETQYF.

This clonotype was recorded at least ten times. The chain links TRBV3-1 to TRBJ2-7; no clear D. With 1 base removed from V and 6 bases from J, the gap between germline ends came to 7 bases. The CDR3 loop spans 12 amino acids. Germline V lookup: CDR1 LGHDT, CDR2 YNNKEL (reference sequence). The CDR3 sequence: CASSQVQLEQYF. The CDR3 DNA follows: TGTGCCAGCAGCCAAGTTCAACTCGAGCAGTACTTC.